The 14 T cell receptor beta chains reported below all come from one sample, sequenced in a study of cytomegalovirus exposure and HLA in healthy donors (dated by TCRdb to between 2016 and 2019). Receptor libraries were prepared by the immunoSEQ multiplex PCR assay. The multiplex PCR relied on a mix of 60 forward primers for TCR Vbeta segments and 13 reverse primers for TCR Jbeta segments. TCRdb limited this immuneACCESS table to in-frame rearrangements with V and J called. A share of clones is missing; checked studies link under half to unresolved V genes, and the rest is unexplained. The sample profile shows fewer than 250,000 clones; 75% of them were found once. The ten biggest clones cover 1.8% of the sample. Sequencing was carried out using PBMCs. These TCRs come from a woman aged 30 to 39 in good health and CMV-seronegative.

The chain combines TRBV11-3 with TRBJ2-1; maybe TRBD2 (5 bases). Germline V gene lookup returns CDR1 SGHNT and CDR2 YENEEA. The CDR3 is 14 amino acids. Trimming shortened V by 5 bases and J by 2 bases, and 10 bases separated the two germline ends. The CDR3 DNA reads TGTGCCAGCAGCCAAGGGAGTCCCTACAATGAGCAGTTCTTC. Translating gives CASSQGSPYNEQFF.

This CDR3 is CASSLGQGAQHF. The CDR3 coding sequence is TGTGCCAGCAGCCTTGGACAGGGGGCCCAGCATTTT. V is TRBV6-5 and J is TRBJ1-5, with TRBD1 matching over 10 bases. Germline CDR1 and CDR2: MNHEY and SVGAGI. Losses at the gene ends were 6 bases for V and 11 bases for J; bases not matched to a gene: 4. The CDR3 totals 12 residues.

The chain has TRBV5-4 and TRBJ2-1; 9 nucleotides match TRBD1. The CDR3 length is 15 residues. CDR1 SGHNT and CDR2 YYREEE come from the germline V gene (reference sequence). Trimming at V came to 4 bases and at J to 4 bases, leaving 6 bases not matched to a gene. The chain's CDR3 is CASSVDRGPYNEQFF. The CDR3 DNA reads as TGTGCCAGCAGCGTGGACAGGGGACCATACAATGAGCAGTTCTTC.

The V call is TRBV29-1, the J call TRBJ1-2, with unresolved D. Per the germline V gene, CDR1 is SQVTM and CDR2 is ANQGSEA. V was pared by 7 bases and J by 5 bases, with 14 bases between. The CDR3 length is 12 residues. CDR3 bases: TGCAGCGCCGAGGAGGCCTCTTATGGCTACACCTTC. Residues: CSAEEASYGYTF.

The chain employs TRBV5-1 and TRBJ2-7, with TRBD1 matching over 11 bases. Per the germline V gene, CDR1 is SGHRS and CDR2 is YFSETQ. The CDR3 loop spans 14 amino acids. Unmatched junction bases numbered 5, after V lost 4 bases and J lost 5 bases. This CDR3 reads CASSKGQGGNEQYF. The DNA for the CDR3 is TGCGCCAGCAGCAAGGGACAGGGGGGGAACGAGCAGTACTTC.

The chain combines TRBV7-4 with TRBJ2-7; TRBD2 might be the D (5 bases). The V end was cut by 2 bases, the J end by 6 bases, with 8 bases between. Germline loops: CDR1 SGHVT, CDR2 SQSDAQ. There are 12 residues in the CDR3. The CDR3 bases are TGTGCCAGCAGCTTAACGGGGTCCGAGCAGTACTTC. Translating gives CASSLTGSEQYF.

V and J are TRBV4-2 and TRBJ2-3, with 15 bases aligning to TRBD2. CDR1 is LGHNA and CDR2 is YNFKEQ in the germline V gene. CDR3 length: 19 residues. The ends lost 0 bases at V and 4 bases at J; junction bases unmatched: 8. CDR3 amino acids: CASSQEGLAGGPQSDTQYF. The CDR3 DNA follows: TGTGCCAGCAGCCAAGAGGGACTAGCGGGGGGACCCCAGTCAGATACGCAGTATTTT.

CDR3 amino acids: CARRLGTEQYF. In nucleotides, the CDR3 is TGTGCCCGGCGGCTTGGGACAGAGCAGTACTTC. V is TRBV30 and J is TRBJ2-7; tentatively, D is TRBD1 (6 bases). V was clipped by 8 bases and J by 7 bases, with 15 bases between them. This CDR3 has 11 amino acids. Germline V gene data show CDR1 as GTSNPN and CDR2 as SVGIG (reference sequence).

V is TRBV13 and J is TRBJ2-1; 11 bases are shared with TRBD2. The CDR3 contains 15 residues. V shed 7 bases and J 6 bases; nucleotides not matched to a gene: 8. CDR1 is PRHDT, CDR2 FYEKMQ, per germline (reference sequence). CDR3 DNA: TGTGCCAGCACCTTTAGCGGGGGGGCTTTCAATGAGCAGTTCTTC. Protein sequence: CASTFSGGAFNEQFF.

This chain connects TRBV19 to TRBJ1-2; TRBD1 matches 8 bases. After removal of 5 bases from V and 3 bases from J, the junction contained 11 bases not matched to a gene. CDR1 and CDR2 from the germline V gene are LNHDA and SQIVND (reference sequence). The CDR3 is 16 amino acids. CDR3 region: CASSYTGTGKHYGYTF. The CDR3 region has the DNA TGTGCCAGTAGTTATACCGGGACAGGCAAGCACTATGGCTACACCTTC.

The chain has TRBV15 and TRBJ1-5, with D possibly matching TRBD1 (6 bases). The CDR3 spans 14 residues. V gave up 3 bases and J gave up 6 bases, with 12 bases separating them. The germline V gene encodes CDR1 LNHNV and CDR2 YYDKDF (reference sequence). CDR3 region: CATSRYRAGQPQHF. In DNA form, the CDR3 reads TGTGCCACCAGCAGGTACAGGGCGGGTCAGCCCCAGCATTTT.

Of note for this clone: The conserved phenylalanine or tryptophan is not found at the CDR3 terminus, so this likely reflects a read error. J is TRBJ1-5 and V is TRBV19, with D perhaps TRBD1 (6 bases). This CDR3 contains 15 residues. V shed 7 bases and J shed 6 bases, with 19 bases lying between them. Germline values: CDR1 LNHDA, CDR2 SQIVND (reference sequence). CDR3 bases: TGTGCCAGTACCTTTCAAGAGGGGGTTGGTCAGCCCCAGCATCTT. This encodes CASTFQEGVGQPQHL.

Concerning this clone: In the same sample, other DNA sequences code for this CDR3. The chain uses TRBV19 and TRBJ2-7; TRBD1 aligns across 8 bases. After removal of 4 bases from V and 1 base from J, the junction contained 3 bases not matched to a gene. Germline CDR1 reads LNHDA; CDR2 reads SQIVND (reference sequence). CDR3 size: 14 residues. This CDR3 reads CASSRGTGSYEQYF. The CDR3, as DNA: TGTGCCAGTAGTAGAGGGACAGGTTCCTACGAGCAGTACTTC.

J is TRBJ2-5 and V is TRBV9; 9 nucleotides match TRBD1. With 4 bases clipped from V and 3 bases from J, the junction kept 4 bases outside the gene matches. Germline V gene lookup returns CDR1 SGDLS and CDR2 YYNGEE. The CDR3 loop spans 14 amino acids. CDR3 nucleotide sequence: TGTGCCAGCAGCCCTCGGACAGGGGAAGAGACCCAGTACTTC. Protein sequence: CASSPRTGEETQYF.